This T cell receptor (beta chain) was documented in a study of human T cells and chemical hapten exposure (dated by TCRdb to the early 2020s). Regarding the research as a whole: For sensitization, 2% DPC in acetone was applied to a roughly 2 cm by roughly 2 cm area of upper inner arm skin. Throughout the approximately 24-week study period, patients were also given weekly therapeutic DPC doses on the scalp. Patch testing was done on the upper back using Finn chambers containing 0.01% DPC, and results were scored after 6 days according to International Contact Dermatitis Research Group standards. The mostly female patient cohort included alopecia areata with under or over 50% scalp involvement, alopecia totalis and alopecia universalis. Libraries were combined into a pool for sequencing, and differences in TCR yield between samples came mainly from small differences in library volumes within the pool. Peripheral blood TCR repertoire changes were tracked in vivo in alopecia patients during primary and secondary sensitization to the hapten diphenylcyclopropenone (DPC). Blood samples were taken from patients before sensitization (week 0) and at 2, 6 and about 24 weeks after DPC sensitization. For TCR sequencing, blood came from some 31 alopecia patients at anywhere from one to four time points (pre-sensitization, 2, 6 and 24 weeks).

Broad study findings and their caveats: All patients had alopecia, a presumed autoimmune disease, so their immune response might differ from that of healthy individuals. A positive correlation was found between the number of PT1 expanded TCRs and patch test score, with significance reached at thresholds 8, 16 and 32 but not 4. No change with DPC sensitization was found in the number of TCRs above 1 in 1000 frequency, and no evidence of global repertoire structure alterations was found. Repeated subsampling changed both the strength of the expansion versus patch-test correlation and the threshold at which that correlation became significant. Compared with pre-sensitization or healthy control sets, expanded TCRs formed significantly more large CDR3 similarity clusters, which is consistent with antigen-driven responses.

Libraries were made using RACE. Sequencing relied on a NextSeq 500. During library preparation, unique molecular identifiers were attached to individual cDNA molecules so that TCRs could be counted in a quantitative, reproducible way. From each blood RNA sample, both TCR alpha and TCR beta chains were sequenced. In the authors' own workflow: A median of approximately 96,000 TCRs per sample was observed, with a range of roughly 20,000 to 700,000. V, J and CDR3 annotation of the TCR reads was performed with the Decombinator software suite. To make PS versus PT1 abundance plots, every sample was subsampled to the same number of TCRs (28,000). Expanded TCRs were defined as absent before sensitization and observed at least eight times at the 2-week time point. Clones were called with MiXCR by TCRdb after fastp trimmed the public reads at Q25, and only in-frame beta chains were retained. Each CDR3 protein appears once, grouped with its most common genes and DNA. These V and J calls are TCRdb output, not the study's own analysis. This sample gives approximately 82,000 distinct CDR3 sequences in total; around 11% of them show up just once. 3.5% of the sample is held by the ten biggest clonotypes.

There are a few counts of this clonotype. Its antigen target is currently unknown. Base qualities are not recorded, but no much larger clone differs from it by a single base. V sheds 3 bases and J sheds 1 base, leaving 3 bases between their ends. CDR1 and CDR2 are read off the germline V gene as MDHEN and SYDVKM. Taken from cysteine to phenylalanine, the CDR3 has 12 residues. The only DNA kept is the CDR3, 36 bases in frame from the first base. In light of the paper, this sample's time point label describes: patch test 1, 2 weeks after DPC sensitization. The treatment or condition tag for this specimen amounts to: therapeutic diphenylcyclopropenone sensitization with weekly scalp DPC. At every patch-test visit, the blood draw took place before the patch test was put on. Patients were eligible if aged 18 to 70, diagnosed with alopecia and judged suitable for DPC therapy, and pregnant patients were excluded. Total RNA was extracted from unfractionated whole blood that had been collected in Tempus Blood RNA tubes.

The rearranged chain carries TRBV28 and TRBJ1-2; no D gene can be assigned with confidence. This TCR derives from an older woman with alopecia areata. Some clones in this sample may be carry-over from other donors' samples. The material was whole blood, obtained in connection with sensitization to the hapten diphenylcyclopropenone (DPC). The CDR3 amino acid sequence is: CASSFGNYGYTF. The sequenced DNA: TGTGCCAGCAGTTTCGGTAACTATGGCTACACCTTC.